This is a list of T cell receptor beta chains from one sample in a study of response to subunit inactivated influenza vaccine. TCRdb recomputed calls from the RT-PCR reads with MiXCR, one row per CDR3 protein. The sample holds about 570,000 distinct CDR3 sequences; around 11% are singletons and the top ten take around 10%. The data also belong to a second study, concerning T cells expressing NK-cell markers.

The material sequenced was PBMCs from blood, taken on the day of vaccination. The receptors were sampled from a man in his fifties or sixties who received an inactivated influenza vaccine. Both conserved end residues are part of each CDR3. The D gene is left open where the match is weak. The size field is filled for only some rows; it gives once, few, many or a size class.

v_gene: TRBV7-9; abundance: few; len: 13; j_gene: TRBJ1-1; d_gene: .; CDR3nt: TGTGCCAGCGAAAACCCGATGCACGCTGAAGCTTTCTTT; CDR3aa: CASENPMHAEAFF
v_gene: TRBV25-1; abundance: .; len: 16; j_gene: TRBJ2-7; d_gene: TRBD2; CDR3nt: TGTGCCAGCAGTGCGCAAGGACTAGCGGGGGACTACGAGCAGTACTTC; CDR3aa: CASSAQGLAGDYEQYF
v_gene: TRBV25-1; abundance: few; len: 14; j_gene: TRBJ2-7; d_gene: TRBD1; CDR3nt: TGTGCCAGCAGTGAACAGGGGGCCCTCTACGAGCAGTACTTC; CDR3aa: CASSEQGALYEQYF
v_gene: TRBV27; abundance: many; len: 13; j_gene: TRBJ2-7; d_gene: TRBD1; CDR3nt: TGTGCCAGCAGTTGGGACAGATCCTACGAGCAGTACTTC; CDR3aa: CASSWDRSYEQYF
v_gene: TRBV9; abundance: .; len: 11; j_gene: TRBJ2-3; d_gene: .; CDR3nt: TGTGCCAGCAGCCTCGGAGTTACGCAGTATTTT; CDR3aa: CASSLGVTQYF
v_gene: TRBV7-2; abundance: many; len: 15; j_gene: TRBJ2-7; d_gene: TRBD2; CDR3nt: TGTGCCAGCAGCCCCCTGGGACTAGCGGGAGCCGAGCAGTACTTC; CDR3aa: CASSPLGLAGAEQYF
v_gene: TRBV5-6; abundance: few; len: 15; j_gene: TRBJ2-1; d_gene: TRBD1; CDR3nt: TGTGCCAGCAGAGACGGGACAGGGGGCATCAATGAGCAGTTCTTC; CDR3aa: CASRDGTGGINEQFF
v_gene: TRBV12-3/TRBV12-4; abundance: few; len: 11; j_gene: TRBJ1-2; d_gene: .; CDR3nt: TGTGCCAGCAGCGAACGCTATGGCTACACCTTC; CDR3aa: CASSERYGYTF
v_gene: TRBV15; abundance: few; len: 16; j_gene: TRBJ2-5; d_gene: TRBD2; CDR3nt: TGTGCCACCAGCAACCGTTTACGAGCGGGGGGGGAGACCCAGTACTTC; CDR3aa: CATSNRLRAGGETQYF
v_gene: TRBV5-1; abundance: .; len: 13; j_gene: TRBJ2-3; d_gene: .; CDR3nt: TGCGCCAGCAGCTTCTCGGGGGAAGATACGCAGTATTTT; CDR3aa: CASSFSGEDTQYF
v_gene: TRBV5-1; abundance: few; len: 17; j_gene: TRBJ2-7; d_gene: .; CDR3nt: TGCGCCAGCAGCTTGACAACTTCGGACCAGCATACCTACGAGCAGTACTTC; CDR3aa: CASSLTTSDQHTYEQYF
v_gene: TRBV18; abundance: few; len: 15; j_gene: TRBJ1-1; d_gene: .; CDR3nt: TGTGCCAGCTCACCATCGACTACAGGGCTGGGTGAAGCTTTCTTT; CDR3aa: CASSPSTTGLGEAFF
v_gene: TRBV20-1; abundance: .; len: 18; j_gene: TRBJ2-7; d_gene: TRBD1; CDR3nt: TGCAGTGCTAGATCCGAGGGAGTCCCGGGACAGGGGCTTTACGAGCAGTACTTC; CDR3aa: CSARSEGVPGQGLYEQYF
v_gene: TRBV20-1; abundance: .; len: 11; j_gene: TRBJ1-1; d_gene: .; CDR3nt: TGCAGTGGGAGGGGGGGTACTGAAGCTTTCTTT; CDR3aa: CSGRGGTEAFF
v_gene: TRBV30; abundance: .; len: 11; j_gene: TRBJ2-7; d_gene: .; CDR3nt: TGTGCCTGGAGGCTGTACAGCGAGCAGTACTTC; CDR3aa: CAWRLYSEQYF
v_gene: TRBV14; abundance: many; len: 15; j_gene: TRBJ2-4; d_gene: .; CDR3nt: TGTGCCAGCAGCCAATCTGGGCTAGCCAAAAACATTCAGTACTTC; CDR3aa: CASSQSGLAKNIQYF